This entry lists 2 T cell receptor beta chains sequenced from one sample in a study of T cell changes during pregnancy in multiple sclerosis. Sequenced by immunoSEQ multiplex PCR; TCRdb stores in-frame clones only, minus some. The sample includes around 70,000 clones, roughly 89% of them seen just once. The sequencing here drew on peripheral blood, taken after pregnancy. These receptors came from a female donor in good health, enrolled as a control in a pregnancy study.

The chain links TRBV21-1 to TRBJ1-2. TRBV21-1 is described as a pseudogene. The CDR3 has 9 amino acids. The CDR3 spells CAGGRLYTF. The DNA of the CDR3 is TGTGCCGGAGGTCGGCTCTACACCTTC.

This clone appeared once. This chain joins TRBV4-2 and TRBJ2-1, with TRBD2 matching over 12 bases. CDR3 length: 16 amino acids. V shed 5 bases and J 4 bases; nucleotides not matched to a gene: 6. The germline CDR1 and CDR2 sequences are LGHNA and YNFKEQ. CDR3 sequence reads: CASSSDLAGGYNEQFF. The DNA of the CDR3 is TGTGCCAGCAGCAGCGACCTAGCGGGGGGGTACAATGAGCAGTTCTTC.